This TCR beta chain was documented in a study of T-cell reconstitution after alpha-beta-depleted transplantation in children. Study-wide results and limits: It was surviving recipient T cells and thymic progenitors that gave some patients high TCRbeta diversity at day 60. Alpha-beta T cells about two months after transplant reportedly derived from several hundred expanded graft clones.

V was cut by 5 bases and J by 3 bases, with 16 bases left in between. Germline V CDR1 and CDR2: MDHEN, SYDVKM. The CDR3 is 15 amino acids. This clonotype was seen a handful of times. No antigen is known for it. Unique molecular identifiers were incorporated during preparation of the TCRbeta library. One entry per CDR3 protein results from TCRdb running MiXCR on the PCR reads. The sample includes more than 400,000 distinct CDR3 sequences, over 10% of them seen just once. V usage is TRBV28 and J usage is TRBJ2-5, with D tentatively TRBD2 (6 bases). The sequence was obtained from a female patient between 2 and 15 years old who had a stem cell transplant for aplastic anemia, so the T cells may come from the graft donor. Specimen: PBMCs, mostly from graft donor cells, collected 180 days after TCRalphabeta/CD19-depleted stem cell transplant. The CDR3 region is CASSLAAGLEETQYF. As DNA, the CDR3 is TGTGCCAGCAGTCTGGCCGCGGGGCTCGAAGAGACCCAGTACTTC.